Each of the 32 T cell receptor beta chains below was sequenced from the same sample in a study of beta chain features in type 1 diabetes. The authors reverse transcribed all of the isolated RNA, so sequencing captured expressed TCRB transcripts. Sequencing was performed with immunoSEQ multiplex PCR; in TCRdb, only in-frame clones are kept and a portion is missing. Of 450,000 to 600,000 clones listed, roughly 30% are singletons. The sequencing sample was made of naive CD4+ T cells from blood. All receptors derive from a man aged 18 to 35 in good health.

The chain is built from TRBV5-1 and TRBJ2-1; 7 nucleotides line up with TRBD2. The CDR3 consists of 14 residues. The V and J ends lost 5 bases and 3 bases, in that order; junction bases with no gene match: 5. Per the germline V gene, CDR1 is SGHRS and CDR2 is YFSETQ. CDR3 nucleotides: TGCGCCAGCAGAGGGGCTAGCGGCTACAATGAGCAGTTCTTC. Amino acids: CASRGASGYNEQFF.

A few counts support this clone. The chain is built from TRBV4-1 and TRBJ2-3; TRBD2 is a possible D gene (5 bases). This CDR3 has 14 residues. From germline, CDR1 is MGHRA and CDR2 YSYEKL. The V end was cut by 1 base, the J end by 5 bases, with 10 bases between. The CDR3: CASSQALDLDTQYF. CDR3 sequence (DNA): TGCGCCAGCAGCCAAGCACTAGATTTAGATACGCAGTATTTT.

A few counts support this clone. V gene TRBV9 combines with J gene TRBJ2-1, with 8 bases that match TRBD2. The CDR3 contains 15 residues. Trimming removed 6 bases from V and 3 bases from J; junction bases left unmatched: 8. CDR1 SGDLS and CDR2 YYNGEE come from the germline V gene. DNA of the CDR3: TGTGCCAGCACCGCGGGGGGTGCGGGCTACAATGAGCAGTTCTTC. It yields the protein CASTAGGAGYNEQFF.

On this clone itself: At the DNA level, this CDR3 is encoded by other sequences in the same sample as well. This chain uses TRBV29-1 with TRBJ2-3; D perhaps matches TRBD1 (6 bases). The CDR3 length is 12 residues. The V end was cut by 3 bases, the J end by 3 bases, with 7 bases between. Germline CDR1 SQVTM, CDR2 ANQGSEA. The CDR3 loop reads CSVDQGTDTQYF. CDR3 in DNA: TGCAGCGTTGATCAGGGGACAGATACGCAGTATTTT.

The chain carries TRBV30 and TRBJ2-1, with D tentatively TRBD1 or TRBD2 (5 bases each). With 1 base removed from V and 5 bases from J, the gap between germline ends came to 12 bases. This CDR3 has 14 residues. Germline values: CDR1 GTSNPN, CDR2 SVGIG (reference sequence). The CDR3 sequence: CAWSAGRGDNEQFF. The DNA for the CDR3 is TGTGCCTGGAGTGCGGGACGGGGAGACAATGAGCAGTTCTTC. The whole variable domain, remainder taken from reference TRBV30 and TRBJ2-1, is SQTIHQWPATLVQPVGSPLSLECTVEGTSNPNLYWYRQAAGRGLQLLFYSVGIGQISSEVPQNLSASRPQDRQFILSSKKLLLSDSGFYLCAWSAGRGDNEQFFGPGTRLTVL.

The chain joins TRBV6-6 to TRBJ2-5; D call uncertain. Trimming pared 4 bases from V and 5 bases from J, leaving 11 bases between. The CDR3 spans 13 residues. Germline V gene lookup returns CDR1 MNHNY and CDR2 SVGAGI (reference sequence). This CDR3 is CASSWRPAETQYF. In DNA form, the CDR3 reads TGTGCCAGCAGTTGGCGACCAGCGGAGACCCAGTACTTC.

This chain uses TRBV9 with TRBJ1-1; no definite D call. The CDR3 has 14 residues. CDR1 and CDR2 from the germline V gene are SGDLS and YYNGEE. The ends were cut back, 0 bases at V and 1 base at J, with 7 bases in the middle. The CDR3 loop reads CASSVDQGNTEAFF. The CDR3 DNA reads as TGTGCCAGCAGCGTAGATCAAGGGAACACTGAAGCTTTCTTT.

About this clone: At one boundary the junction diverges from the germline segment, which might be a read error. The CDR3 nucleotides are TGTGCCAGCAGCCTAGCGGCTAGCGGGGGCTACACAGATACGCAGTATTTT. The encoded protein is CASSLAASGGYTDTQYF. The chain couples TRBV7-2 to TRBJ2-3, with TRBD2 identical over 10 bases. This CDR3 has 17 residues. From germline, CDR1 is SGHTA and CDR2 FQGNSA.

The chain carries TRBV4-2 and TRBJ2-7; tentatively, D is TRBD2 (6 bases). The germline V and J ends were trimmed by 1 base and 3 bases, with 13 bases remaining between them. CDR1 is LGHNA and CDR2 is YNFKEQ in the germline V gene. This CDR3 has 15 residues. The CDR3 bases are TGTGCCAGCAGCCAAGTATTATCCGGGAGCTACGAGCAGTACTTC. Its protein product is CASSQVLSGSYEQYF.

CDR3 protein: CASSPRLLRTEAFF. The CDR3 bases are TGTGCCAGCAGCCCTAGACTCCTTCGGACTGAAGCTTTCTTT. The J gene is TRBJ1-1, the V gene TRBV9; D gene ambiguous. Deletions cut 4 bases from V and 5 bases from J, with 15 bases between. The V gene's germline CDR1 is SGDLS and CDR2 YYNGEE. CDR3 size: 14 residues.

This clone was seen a few times. This sample includes further DNA sequences coding for the same CDR3. V usage is TRBV30 and J usage is TRBJ1-1; D call uncertain. This CDR3 region has 11 residues. Germline loops: CDR1 GTSNPN, CDR2 SVGIG (reference sequence). The germline V and J ends were trimmed by 2 bases and 7 bases, with 8 bases remaining between them. The CDR3 DNA sequence: TGTGCCTGGAGTCCCGGGTTTGAAGCTTTCTTT. As protein: CAWSPGFEAFF.

The chain carries TRBV7-2 and TRBJ2-5; TRBD1 is a possible D gene (7 bases). The CDR3 totals 16 residues. Between the trimmed V and J ends, which lost 2 bases and 3 bases, there was a span of 16 bases. CDR1 is SGHTA and CDR2 is FQGNSA in the germline V gene. DNA of the CDR3: TGTGCCAGCAGCTTACGCGCGGGACAGAACAAAGAGACCCAGTACTTC. It yields the protein CASSLRAGQNKETQYF.

As to this clone: The sample contains more than one DNA sequence encoding this CDR3. This chain connects TRBV9 to TRBJ2-3; D remains ambiguous. Per the germline V gene, CDR1 is SGDLS and CDR2 is YYNGEE. The length of the CDR3 is 13 residues. Deletions cut 0 bases from V and 2 bases from J, with 4 bases between. The CDR3 reads CASSVVITDTQYF. CDR3 DNA: TGTGCCAGCAGCGTAGTGATCACAGATACGCAGTATTTT.

This clone was found a few times. The gene calls are TRBV5-1 and TRBJ2-5, with D maybe TRBD1 (6 bases). Trimming removed 4 bases from V and 9 bases from J, with 16 bases in between. Per germline, CDR1 SGHRS and CDR2 YFSETQ. CDR3 size: 13 residues. The CDR3 nucleotides are TGCGCCAGCAGCCCCTACAGGGAAATGGCCCAGTACTTC. It is translated as CASSPYREMAQYF.

This chain joins TRBV29-1 and TRBJ2-1, with 9 bases identical to TRBD2. The junction had 0 bases not matched to a gene; V was cut back by 4 bases and J by 5 bases. The CDR3 consists of 12 residues. CDR1 and CDR2 from the germline V gene are SQVTM and ANQGSEA. CDR3 residues: CSVGGRDNEQFF. The CDR3 region has the DNA TGCAGCGTTGGCGGGAGGGACAATGAGCAGTTCTTC.

The V gene is TRBV30, the J gene TRBJ1-2; TRBD1 aligns across 9 bases. CDR3 length: 13 residues. The V gene's germline CDR1 is GTSNPN and CDR2 SVGIG (reference sequence). V shed 2 bases and J 4 bases; nucleotides not matched to a gene: 2. The CDR3 sequence is CAWSRTGAYGYTF. DNA of the CDR3: TGTGCCTGGAGTAGGACAGGGGCCTATGGCTACACCTTC.

This clone showed up just a few times. This rearrangement joins TRBV25-1 to TRBJ2-3; 7 bases line up with TRBD1. V trimming: 5 bases; J trimming: 6 bases; junction bases outside the gene matches: 8. This CDR3 is built from 14 residues. CDR1 is MGHDK and CDR2 is SYGVNS in the germline V gene. CDR3 sequence: CASSPTGVTDTQYF. CDR3 bases: TGTGCCAGCAGTCCAACAGGGGTGACGGATACGCAGTATTTT.

This chain links TRBV30 with TRBJ1-2; D gene uncertain. V was pared by 3 bases and J by 0 bases, with 11 bases between. The germline V gene has CDR1 GTSNPN and CDR2 SVGIG (reference sequence). The CDR3 covers 14 residues. This CDR3 reads CAWRATLANYGYTF. The DNA of the CDR3 is TGTGCCTGGAGGGCGACGTTAGCTAACTATGGCTACACCTTC. Looking up the rest from reference TRBV30 and TRBJ1-2 gives the full variable domain: SQTIHQWPATLVQPVGSPLSLECTVEGTSNPNLYWYRQAAGRGLQLLFYSVGIGQISSEVPQNLSASRPQDRQFILSSKKLLLSDSGFYLCAWRATLANYGYTFGSGTRLTVV.

This chain connects TRBV5-6 to TRBJ2-3; D is uncertain. Germline V gene lookup returns CDR1 SGHDT and CDR2 YYEEEE. The CDR3 has 14 residues. V lost 0 bases, J lost 2 bases, and 7 bases lay in between. The CDR3 sequence: CASSLVETTDTQYF. In DNA, the CDR3 is TGTGCCAGCAGCTTGGTAGAGACCACAGATACGCAGTATTTT.

The rearrangement links TRBV7-2 to TRBJ2-1, with D tentatively TRBD2 (5 bases). There are 12 residues in the CDR3. CDR1 is SGHTA, CDR2 FQGNSA, per germline. Between the trimmed V and J ends, which lost 5 bases and 8 bases, there was a span of 10 bases. CDR3 sequence reads: CASSLLGYEQFF. Written as DNA, the CDR3 is TGTGCCAGCAGCCTACTAGGGTATGAGCAGTTCTTC.

This clone was picked up a small number of times. The chain carries TRBV7-2 and TRBJ2-1, with 13 bases aligning to TRBD2. The germline CDR1 and CDR2 sequences are SGHTA and FQGNSA. This CDR3 is built from 17 residues. The V segment lost 5 bases and the J segment 7 bases; nucleotides outside the gene matches: 11. Here the CDR3 reads CASSPLPGLAGLNEQFF. The CDR3 nucleotides read TGTGCCAGCAGCCCACTACCGGGACTAGCGGGATTAAATGAGCAGTTCTTC.

This chain joins TRBV25-1 and TRBJ2-1; D might be TRBD1 (5 bases). Germline-derived CDR1 and CDR2 are MGHDK and SYGVNS. The V end lost 2 bases, the J end lost 7 bases, and 9 bases lay between the germline ends. The CDR3 is made up of 13 amino acids. CDR3 region: CASSEQGRNEQFF. CDR3 in DNA: TGTGCCAGCAGTGAACAGGGTCGGAATGAGCAGTTCTTC. The full variable domain, in which reference TRBV25-1 and TRBJ2-1 provide the parts outside the CDR3, is EADIYQTPRYLVIGTGKKITLECSQTMGHDKMYWYQQDPGMELHLIHYSYGVNSTEKGDLSSESTVSRIRTEHFPLTLESARPSHTSQYLCASSEQGRNEQFFGPGTRLTVL.

This clone was detected only a few times. V and J are TRBV10-1 and TRBJ2-1, with 10 bases identical to TRBD1. Germline V gives CDR1 WNHNN, CDR2 SYGVQD (reference sequence). V shed 4 bases, J shed 2 bases, and the junction held 2 bases outside the gene matches. This CDR3 is built from 15 residues. The CDR3 coding sequence is TGCGCCAGCAGTGCGGACAGGGGGACCTACAATGAGCAGTTCTTC. This sequence encodes CASSADRGTYNEQFF.

The chain employs TRBV30 and TRBJ1-2; D may be TRBD1 (5 bases). Trimming stripped 3 bases from V and 6 bases from J, with 8 bases between. This CDR3 region has 11 residues. The V gene's germline CDR1 is GTSNPN and CDR2 SVGIG (reference sequence). For the CDR3, the DNA is TGTGCCTGGAGCCCAGGGAATGGCTACACCTTC. Translated: CAWSPGNGYTF.

The chain links TRBV30 to TRBJ2-7; TRBD1 might be the D (6 bases). Between the trimmed V and J ends, which lost 2 bases and 0 bases, there was a span of 14 bases. The germline V gene encodes CDR1 GTSNPN and CDR2 SVGIG (reference sequence). The CDR3 spans 15 residues. The CDR3 here is CAWSLDRRSSYEQYF. In nucleotides, the CDR3 is TGTGCCTGGAGTTTAGACAGGCGTAGCTCCTACGAGCAGTACTTC.

This clone showed up just a few times. J is TRBJ2-3 and V is TRBV27; tentative D call: TRBD1 (6 bases). V shed 5 bases and J shed 0 bases, with 12 bases lying between them. Germline V gene lookup returns CDR1 MNHEY and CDR2 SMNVEV (reference sequence). The CDR3 consists of 15 residues. CDR3 region: CASSAYRVSTDTQYF. Here the CDR3 DNA reads TGTGCCAGCAGTGCCTACAGGGTCAGCACAGATACGCAGTATTTT.

The V gene is TRBV30, the J gene TRBJ2-3, with D perhaps TRBD1 (6 bases). CDR3 length equals 14 residues. CDR1 is GTSNPN and CDR2 is SVGIG in the germline V gene (reference sequence). V gave up 8 bases and J gave up 8 bases, with 23 bases separating them. This chain's CDR3 is CATGQGQVVGTQYF. The CDR3 nucleotides read TGTGCCACAGGGCAGGGTCAAGTCGTTGGTACGCAGTATTTT.

V usage is TRBV29-1 and J usage is TRBJ2-6; no clear D gene. The CDR3 is made up of 13 amino acids. Germline V CDR1 and CDR2: SQVTM, ANQGSEA. Deletions cut 7 bases from V and 3 bases from J, with 10 bases between. Here the CDR3 reads CSAMGDGANVLTF. For the CDR3, the DNA is TGCAGCGCTATGGGTGATGGGGCCAACGTCCTGACTTTC.

The rearrangement links TRBV10-1 to TRBJ2-7, with a tentative D call TRBD2 (5 bases). The CDR3 runs 13 residues. The germline V and J ends were trimmed by 0 bases and 6 bases, with 9 bases remaining between them. Germline V gene lookup returns CDR1 WNHNN and CDR2 SYGVQD (reference sequence). The CDR3: CASSESEGAEQYF. The CDR3 DNA follows: TGCGCCAGCAGTGAGTCCGAGGGAGCCGAGCAGTACTTC.

The rearrangement joins TRBV9 to TRBJ2-1, with D unclear. Looked up from germline, CDR1 is SGDLS and CDR2 is YYNGEE. This CDR3 comprises 15 residues. Trimming took off 0 bases at V and 6 bases at J, with 13 bases between the two ends. The CDR3 DNA follows: TGTGCCAGCAGCGTAGACCCGACCGGTCGCAATGAGCAGTTCTTC. This encodes CASSVDPTGRNEQFF.

The rearrangement joins TRBV28 to TRBJ2-7; TRBD2 matches at 8 bases. Germline V CDR1 and CDR2: MDHEN, SYDVKM. The ends lost 4 bases at V and 6 bases at J; junction bases unmatched: 2. The CDR3 spans 12 residues. CDR3 in DNA: TGTGCCAGCAGTTCGGGACTAGTCGAGCAGTACTTC. Protein: CASSSGLVEQYF.

This chain uses TRBV29-1 with TRBJ2-7, with 10 nucleotides matching TRBD2. J was trimmed by 6 bases and V by 7 bases; bases with no gene match: 12. The CDR3 sequence is 14 residues long. Looked up from germline, CDR1 is SQVTM and CDR2 is ANQGSEA. CDR3 loop: CSANGASGSGEQYF. The CDR3 nucleotides read TGCAGCGCCAACGGGGCTAGCGGGAGCGGCGAGCAGTACTTC.